These 21 T cell receptor beta chains share one sample of origin, sequenced in a study of Tregs in tolerant kidney transplant recipients (dated by TCRdb to between 2017 and 2020). Libraries came from the immunoSEQ multiplex PCR assay. This is the immuneACCESS table as TCRdb keeps it, with only in-frame sequences that have V and J called. A part of the clones is gone; compared with another copy, unresolved V genes explain less than half, and the rest is unexplained. The table for this sample lists roughly 250,000 clones; 65% to 85% of them were counted only once. In total, the top ten clones hold approximately 0.69% of the sample. The sequenced material came from CD4+ T cells from blood. Receptors were obtained from a human donor in good health.

This chain links TRBV9 with TRBJ2-1; 11 bases line up with TRBD2. V gave up 4 bases and J gave up 3 bases; unmatched junction bases: 6. Germline CDR1 reads SGDLS; CDR2 reads YYNGEE. The CDR3 length is 16 residues. The CDR3 region is CASSPRTSGLYNEQFF. The CDR3 DNA sequence: TGTGCCAGCAGCCCCCGGACTAGCGGGCTCTACAATGAGCAGTTCTTC.

Points on this clone: The sample carries other DNA sequences with the same CDR3. V usage is TRBV29-1 and J usage is TRBJ2-5; D call uncertain. The CDR3 length is 12 residues. Trimming removed 4 bases from V and 2 bases from J, with 8 bases in between. Per the germline V gene, CDR1 is SQVTM and CDR2 is ANQGSEA. The CDR3 DNA follows: TGCAGCGTTGGTGCATTACAAGAGACCCAGTACTTC. Amino acids: CSVGALQETQYF. Complete variable domain (other parts from reference TRBV29-1 and TRBJ2-5): SAVISQKPSRDICQRGTSLTIQCQVDSQVTMMFWYRQQPGQSLTLIATANQGSEATYESGFVIDKFPISRPNLTFSTLTVSNMSPEDSSIYLCSVGALQETQYFGPGTRLLVL.

The gene calls are TRBV4-1 and TRBJ1-4, with D unclear. Trimming left V 2 bases short and J 6 bases short, with 16 bases between. This CDR3 comprises 16 residues. CDR1 and CDR2 (germline): MGHRA, YSYEKL. The CDR3 spells CASSQLFVGRHEKLFF. DNA of the CDR3: TGCGCCAGCAGCCAACTGTTCGTAGGGCGCCATGAAAAACTGTTTTTT.

As concerns this clone: This specimen includes other DNA sequences encoding the same CDR3. The CDR3 sequence is CASSLEGLNTEAFF. As DNA, the CDR3 is TGCGCCAGCAGCTTGGAGGGGCTGAACACTGAAGCTTTCTTT. The V call is TRBV5-1, the J call TRBJ1-1, with D possibly TRBD1 on 5 matching bases. V lost 0 bases, J lost 0 bases, and 6 bases lay in between. Germline CDR1 and CDR2: SGHRS and YFSETQ. The CDR3 sequence is 14 residues long.

This clone was counted between two and nine times. The chain recombines TRBV20-1 with TRBJ1-1; tentative D call: TRBD1 (6 bases). Between the trimmed V and J ends, which lost 6 bases and 4 bases, there was a span of 9 bases. The germline gives CDR1 DFQATT, CDR2 SNEGSKA (reference sequence). The CDR3 loop spans 11 amino acids. CDR3 sequence: CSAEGGTEAFF. In nucleotides, the CDR3 is TGCAGTGCCGAGGGGGGCACTGAAGCTTTCTTT.

This sequence joins TRBV15 and TRBJ1-4; D not resolved. CDR3 length: 14 amino acids. Trimming removed 5 bases from V and 7 bases from J, with 14 bases in between. Germline V gene lookup returns CDR1 LNHNV and CDR2 YYDKDF (reference sequence). This CDR3 is CATSSPATLEKLFF. The CDR3 nucleotides are TGTGCCACCAGCTCCCCCGCGACCCTTGAAAAACTGTTTTTT.

The chain joins TRBV2 to TRBJ2-7; TRBD2 agrees at 7 bases. The CDR3 spans 12 residues. From germline, CDR1 is SNHLY and CDR2 FYNNEI. Trimming cost V 8 bases and J 5 bases; bases outside gene matches: 6. The CDR3 is CASWAGVHEQYF. CDR3 nucleotides: TGTGCCAGCTGGGCGGGAGTACACGAGCAGTACTTC.

The rearrangement joins TRBV5-1 to TRBJ2-1; TRBD2 is a possible D gene (5 bases). Trimming cost V 2 bases and J 8 bases, with 14 bases left between them. Germline lookup yields CDR1 SGHRS and CDR2 YFSETQ. This CDR3 has 14 amino acids. The CDR3 loop reads CASSFLGDEDEQFF. The CDR3 coding sequence is TGCGCCAGCAGCTTCCTCGGGGATGAGGATGAGCAGTTCTTC.

The chain joins TRBV30 to TRBJ1-5; 7 bases are shared with TRBD1. CDR1 is GTSNPN, CDR2 SVGIG, per germline (reference sequence). The junction had 7 bases not matched to a gene; V was cut back by 2 bases and J by 3 bases. This CDR3 is built from 15 residues. Here the CDR3 DNA reads TGTGCCTGGAGTCACAGGGGATTATTCAATCAGCCCCAGCATTTT. It codes for CAWSHRGLFNQPQHF.

The chain carries TRBV6-1 and TRBJ2-5, with a possible D match to TRBD2 (6 bases). CDR1 is MNHNS and CDR2 is SASEGT in the germline V gene. This CDR3 has 17 amino acids. Trimming stripped 0 bases from V and 5 bases from J, with 19 bases between. The CDR3 protein is CASSEAPPGLGRETQYF. DNA of the CDR3: TGTGCCAGCAGTGAAGCGCCCCCGGGGTTGGGGAGGGAGACCCAGTACTTC.

This clone was seen once. V is TRBV5-1 and J is TRBJ2-5; 8 positions agree with TRBD2. V shed 4 bases and J 5 bases; nucleotides not matched to a gene: 10. The CDR3 covers 15 residues. Germline V CDR1 and CDR2: SGHRS, YFSETQ. CDR3 in amino acids: CASSLFSGASETQYF. The CDR3 DNA is TGCGCCAGCAGCCTGTTTAGCGGGGCATCGGAGACCCAGTACTTC. Filled out from reference TRBV5-1 and TRBJ2-5, the complete variable domain reads KAGVTQTPRYLIKTRGQQVTLSCSPISGHRSVSWYQQTPGQGLQFLFEYFSETQRNKGNFPGRFSGRQFSNSRSEMNVSTLELGDSALYLCASSLFSGASETQYFGPGTRLLVL.

This chain connects TRBV6-5 to TRBJ2-5; TRBD2 matches at 10 bases. Germline values: CDR1 MNHEY, CDR2 SVGAGI. J was trimmed by 5 bases and V by 0 bases; bases with no gene match: 6. The CDR3 runs to 16 residues. DNA for the CDR3: TGTGCCAGCAGTTACTCCTTGAGCGGGAGGGGGGAGACCCAGTACTTC. Translating gives CASSYSLSGRGETQYF.

The rearrangement links TRBV7-2 to TRBJ2-1; D not resolved. Germline assignment: CDR1 SGHTA and CDR2 FQGNSA. The CDR3 extends over 13 amino acids. V lost 7 bases and J lost 0, with 7 bases in between. CDR3 residues: CASTRYSYNEQFF. The CDR3 DNA sequence: TGTGCCAGCACCAGATACTCCTACAATGAGCAGTTCTTC.

This clone appeared a few times. This chain links TRBV4-1 with TRBJ2-7, with 8 bases aligning to TRBD1. CDR3 length: 17 residues. V dropped 0 bases and J dropped 5; count of bases not matched to a gene: 12. The germline V gene has CDR1 MGHRA and CDR2 YSYEKL. CDR3: CASSQDLDRADFHEQYF. CDR3 DNA: TGCGCCAGCAGCCAAGATCTGGACAGGGCGGATTTCCACGAGCAGTACTTC.

This chain uses TRBV5-1 with TRBJ2-2, with 7 bases aligning to TRBD1. Per germline, CDR1 SGHRS and CDR2 YFSETQ. The CDR3 consists of 16 residues. V lost 4 bases and J lost 6; bases outside the gene matches: 12. CDR3 residues: CASSLQTTGWAGELFF. For the CDR3, the DNA is TGCGCCAGCAGCCTTCAAACGACAGGGTGGGCCGGGGAGCTGTTTTTT.

Comments on this clone: Other DNA sequences in the sample encode the same CDR3. In nucleotides, the CDR3 is TGCGCCAGCAGCCAAGGGGAAATGACAGGGTACGAAGCTTTCTTT. It translates to CASSQGEMTGYEAFF. The chain recombines TRBV4-1 with TRBJ1-1; 7 bases line up with TRBD1. Germline loops: CDR1 MGHRA, CDR2 YSYEKL. Unmatched junction bases numbered 10, after V lost 1 base and J lost 8 bases. The CDR3 spans 15 residues.

The chain links TRBV10-3 to TRBJ2-5; 8 bases fit TRBD2. Germline CDR1 and CDR2: ENHRY and SYGVKD. This CDR3 comprises 14 residues. The J segment lost 5 bases and the V segment lost 2 bases, leaving 4 bases of the junction unmatched. CDR3 amino acids: CAISERGGLETQYF. The CDR3 bases are TGTGCCATCAGTGAGCGGGGGGGCCTTGAGACCCAGTACTTC.

The CDR3 DNA follows: TGTGCCAGCAGTACGGGACGGATCAATCAGCCCCAGCATTTT. It yields the protein CASSTGRINQPQHF. The J gene is TRBJ1-5, the V gene TRBV6-5; tentatively, D is TRBD1 (5 bases). The germline V and J ends were trimmed by 5 bases and 3 bases, with 11 bases remaining between them. The CDR3 is made up of 14 amino acids. Germline CDR1 MNHEY, CDR2 SVGAGI.

This clone was detected a few times. V gene TRBV7-9 combines with J gene TRBJ1-4; 9 nucleotides align to TRBD1. The CDR3 sequence is 17 residues long. The germline V gene has CDR1 SEHNR and CDR2 FQNEAQ (reference sequence). After removal of 4 bases from V and 7 bases from J, the junction contained 13 bases not matched to a gene. CDR3 sequence (DNA): TGTGCCAGCAGCTCGGACCCACTTGGACAGGGGTCTGAAAAACTGTTTTTT. Translation gives CASSSDPLGQGSEKLFF.

V is TRBV29-1 and J is TRBJ2-7; TRBD1 matches at 8 bases. Germline loops: CDR1 SQVTM, CDR2 ANQGSEA. The CDR3 is 14 amino acids. The ends lost 7 bases at V and 2 bases at J; junction bases unmatched: 10. CDR3 sequence: CSAIPGQVTYEQYF. CDR3 nucleotide sequence: TGCAGCGCCATTCCGGGACAGGTCACCTACGAGCAGTACTTC.

CDR3 region: CASSDRPSGYTF. For the CDR3, the DNA is TGTGCCAGCAGCGACCGTCCCTCTGGCTACACCTTC. The genes are TRBV7-9 and TRBJ1-2; D is ambiguous. The CDR3 length is 12 residues. Deletions cut 5 bases from V and 7 bases from J, with 11 bases between. CDR1 SEHNR and CDR2 FQNEAQ come from the germline V gene (reference sequence).